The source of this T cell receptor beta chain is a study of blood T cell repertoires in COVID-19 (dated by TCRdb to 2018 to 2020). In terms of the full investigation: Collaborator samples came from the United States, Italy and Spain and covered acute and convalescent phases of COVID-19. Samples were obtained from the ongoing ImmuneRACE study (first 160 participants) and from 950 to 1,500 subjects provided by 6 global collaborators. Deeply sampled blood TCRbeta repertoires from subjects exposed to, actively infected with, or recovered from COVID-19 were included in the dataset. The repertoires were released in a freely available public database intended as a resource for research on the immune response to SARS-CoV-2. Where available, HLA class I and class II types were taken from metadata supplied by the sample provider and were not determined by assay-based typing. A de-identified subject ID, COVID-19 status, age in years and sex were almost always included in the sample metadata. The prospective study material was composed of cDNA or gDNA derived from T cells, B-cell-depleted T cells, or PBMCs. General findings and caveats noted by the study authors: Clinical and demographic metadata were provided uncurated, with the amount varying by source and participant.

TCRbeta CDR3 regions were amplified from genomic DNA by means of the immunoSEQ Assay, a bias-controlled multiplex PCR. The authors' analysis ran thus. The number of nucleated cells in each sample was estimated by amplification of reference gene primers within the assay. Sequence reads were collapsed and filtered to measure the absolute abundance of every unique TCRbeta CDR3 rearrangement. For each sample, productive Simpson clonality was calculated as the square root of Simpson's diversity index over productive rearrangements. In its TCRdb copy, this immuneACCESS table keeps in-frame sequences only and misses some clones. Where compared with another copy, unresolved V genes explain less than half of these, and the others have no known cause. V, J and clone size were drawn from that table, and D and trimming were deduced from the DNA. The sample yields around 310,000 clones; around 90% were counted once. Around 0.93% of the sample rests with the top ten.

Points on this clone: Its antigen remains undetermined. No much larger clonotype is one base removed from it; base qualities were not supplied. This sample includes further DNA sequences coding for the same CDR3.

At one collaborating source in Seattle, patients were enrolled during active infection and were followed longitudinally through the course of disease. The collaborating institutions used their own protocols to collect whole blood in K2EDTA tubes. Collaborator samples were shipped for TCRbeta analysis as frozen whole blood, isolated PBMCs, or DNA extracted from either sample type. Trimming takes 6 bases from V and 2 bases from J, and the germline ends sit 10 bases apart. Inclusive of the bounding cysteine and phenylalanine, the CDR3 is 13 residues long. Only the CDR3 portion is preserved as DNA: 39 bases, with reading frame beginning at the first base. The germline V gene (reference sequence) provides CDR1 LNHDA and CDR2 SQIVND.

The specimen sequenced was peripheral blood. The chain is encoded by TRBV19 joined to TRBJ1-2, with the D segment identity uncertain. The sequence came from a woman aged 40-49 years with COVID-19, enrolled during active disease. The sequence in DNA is TGTGCCAGTAGGCCGGGAGGGAACTATGGCTACACCTTC. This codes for CASRPGGNYGYTF.